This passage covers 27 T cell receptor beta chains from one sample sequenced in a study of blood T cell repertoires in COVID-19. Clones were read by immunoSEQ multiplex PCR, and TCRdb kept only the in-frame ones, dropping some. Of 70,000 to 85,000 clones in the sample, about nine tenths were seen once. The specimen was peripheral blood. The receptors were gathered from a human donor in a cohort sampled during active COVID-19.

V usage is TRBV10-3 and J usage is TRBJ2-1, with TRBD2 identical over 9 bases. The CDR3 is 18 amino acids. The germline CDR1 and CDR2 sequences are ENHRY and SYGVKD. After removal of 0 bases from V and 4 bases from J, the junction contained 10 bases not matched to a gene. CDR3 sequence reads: CAISESGGGRVSYNEQFF. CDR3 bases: TGTGCCATCAGTGAGTCAGGGGGCGGGAGGGTATCGTACAATGAGCAGTTCTTC.

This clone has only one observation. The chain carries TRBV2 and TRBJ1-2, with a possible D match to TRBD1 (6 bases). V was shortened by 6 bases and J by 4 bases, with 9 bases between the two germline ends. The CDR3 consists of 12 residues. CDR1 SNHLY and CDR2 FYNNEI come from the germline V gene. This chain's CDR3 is CASSQTGYGYTF. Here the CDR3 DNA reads TGTGCCAGCAGCCAGACAGGCTATGGCTACACCTTC. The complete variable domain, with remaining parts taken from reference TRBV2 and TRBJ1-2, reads EPEVTQTPSHQVTQMGQEVILRCVPISNHLYFYWYRQILGQKVEFLVSFYNNEISEKSEIFDDQFSVERPDGSNFTLKIRSTKLEDSAMYFCASSQTGYGYTFGSGTRLTVV.

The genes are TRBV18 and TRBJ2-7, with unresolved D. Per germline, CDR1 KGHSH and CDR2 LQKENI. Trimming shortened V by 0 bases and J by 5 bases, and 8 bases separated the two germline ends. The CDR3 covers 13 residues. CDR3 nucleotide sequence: TGTGCCAGCTCACCACCTAATACGGACGAGCAGTACTTC. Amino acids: CASSPPNTDEQYF.

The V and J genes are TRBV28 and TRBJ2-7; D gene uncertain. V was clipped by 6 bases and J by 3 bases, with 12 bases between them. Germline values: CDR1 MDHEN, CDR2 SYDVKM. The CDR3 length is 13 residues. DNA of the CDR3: TGTGCCAGCAGCCCCATAGCAAACTACGAGCAGTACTTC. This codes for CASSPIANYEQYF.

CDR3 nucleotide sequence: TGCGCCAGCAGCCAAGATTCGAGGCGGGGGGGCACCGGGGAGCTGTTTTTT. It yields the protein CASSQDSRRGGTGELFF. V and J are TRBV4-3 and TRBJ2-2; 9 nucleotides line up with TRBD2. J gave up 4 bases and V 0 bases, and 6 bases lay outside the gene matches. This CDR3 has 17 amino acids. CDR1 LGHNA and CDR2 YSLEER come from the germline V gene.

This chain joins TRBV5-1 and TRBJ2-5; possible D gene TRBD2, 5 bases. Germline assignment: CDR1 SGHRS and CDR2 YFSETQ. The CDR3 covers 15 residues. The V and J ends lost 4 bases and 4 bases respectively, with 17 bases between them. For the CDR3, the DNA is TGCGCCAGCAGCCCACCAGGAGGAGGAATAGAGACCCAGTACTTC. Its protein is CASSPPGGGIETQYF.

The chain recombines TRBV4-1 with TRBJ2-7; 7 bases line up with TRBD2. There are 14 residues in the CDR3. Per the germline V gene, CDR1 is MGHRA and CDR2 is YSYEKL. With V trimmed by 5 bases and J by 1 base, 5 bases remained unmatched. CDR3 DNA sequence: TGCGCCAGCAGCGACTGGGAGGGATCCTACGAGCAGTACTTC. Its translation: CASSDWEGSYEQYF.

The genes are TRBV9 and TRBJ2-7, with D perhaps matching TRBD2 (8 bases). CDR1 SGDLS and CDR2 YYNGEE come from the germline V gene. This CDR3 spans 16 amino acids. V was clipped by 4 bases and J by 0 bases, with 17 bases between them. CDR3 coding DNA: TGTGCCAGCAGCCCCCGGGACAGCGGGAGCTCCTACGAGCAGTACTTC. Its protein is CASSPRDSGSSYEQYF.

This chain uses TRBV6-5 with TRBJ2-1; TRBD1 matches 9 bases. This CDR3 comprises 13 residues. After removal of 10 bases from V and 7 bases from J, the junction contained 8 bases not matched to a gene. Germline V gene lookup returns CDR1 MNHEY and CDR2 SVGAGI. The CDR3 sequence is CATTGTGLNEQFF. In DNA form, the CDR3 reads TGTGCCACTACGGGGACAGGGTTGAATGAGCAGTTCTTC.

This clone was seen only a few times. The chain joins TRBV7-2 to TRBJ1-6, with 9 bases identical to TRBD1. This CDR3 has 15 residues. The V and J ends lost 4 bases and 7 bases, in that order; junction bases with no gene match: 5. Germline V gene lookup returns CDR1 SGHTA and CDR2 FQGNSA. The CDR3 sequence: CASSSGQGYNSPLHF. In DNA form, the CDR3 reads TGTGCCAGCAGCTCGGGACAGGGATACAATTCACCCCTCCACTTT.

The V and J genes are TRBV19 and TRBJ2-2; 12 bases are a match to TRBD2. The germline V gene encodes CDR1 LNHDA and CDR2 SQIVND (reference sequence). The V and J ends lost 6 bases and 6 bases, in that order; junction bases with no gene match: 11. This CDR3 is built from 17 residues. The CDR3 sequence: CASSQPWTSGNSGELFF. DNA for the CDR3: TGTGCCAGTAGCCAACCGTGGACTAGCGGGAATTCCGGGGAGCTGTTTTTT.

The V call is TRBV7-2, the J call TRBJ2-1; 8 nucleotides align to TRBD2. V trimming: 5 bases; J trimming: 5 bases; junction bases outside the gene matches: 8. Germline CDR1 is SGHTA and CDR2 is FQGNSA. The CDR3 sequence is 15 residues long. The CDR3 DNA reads TGTGCCAGCAGCCAGGGACTAGAGGGGCACAATGAGCAGTTCTTC. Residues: CASSQGLEGHNEQFF.

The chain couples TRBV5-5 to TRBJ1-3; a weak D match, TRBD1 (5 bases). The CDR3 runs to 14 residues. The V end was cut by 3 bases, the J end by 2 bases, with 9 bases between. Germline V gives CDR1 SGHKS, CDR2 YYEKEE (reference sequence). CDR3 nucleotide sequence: TGTGCCAGCAGCTCAGGGTTAGCTGGAAACACCATATATTTT. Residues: CASSSGLAGNTIYF. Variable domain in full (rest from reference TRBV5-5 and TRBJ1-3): DAGVTQSPTHLIKTRGQQVTLRCSPISGHKSVSWYQQVLGQGPQFIFQYYEKEERGRGNFPDRFSARQFPNYSSELNVNALLLGDSALYLCASSSGLAGNTIYFGEGSWLTVV.

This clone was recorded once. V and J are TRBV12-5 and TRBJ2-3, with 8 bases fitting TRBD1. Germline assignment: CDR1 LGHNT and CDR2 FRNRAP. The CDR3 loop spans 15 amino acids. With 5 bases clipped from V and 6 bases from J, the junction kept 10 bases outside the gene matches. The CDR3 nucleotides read TGTGCTAGTGGTACCGACAGGGGTAGAACGGATACGCAGTATTTT. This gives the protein CASGTDRGRTDTQYF.

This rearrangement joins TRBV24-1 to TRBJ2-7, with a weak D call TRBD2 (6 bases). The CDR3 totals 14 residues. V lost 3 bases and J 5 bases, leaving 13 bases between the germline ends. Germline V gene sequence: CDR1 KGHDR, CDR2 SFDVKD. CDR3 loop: CATSDPGSFDEQYF. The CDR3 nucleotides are TGTGCCACCAGTGATCCCGGGAGTTTTGACGAGCAGTACTTC.

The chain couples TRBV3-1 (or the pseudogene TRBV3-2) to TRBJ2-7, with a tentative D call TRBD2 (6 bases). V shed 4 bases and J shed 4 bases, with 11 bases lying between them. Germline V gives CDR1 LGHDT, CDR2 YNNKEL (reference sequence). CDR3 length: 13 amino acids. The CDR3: CASSPGSTYEQYF. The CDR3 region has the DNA TGTGCCAGCAGCCCCGGGAGCACTTACGAGCAGTACTTC.

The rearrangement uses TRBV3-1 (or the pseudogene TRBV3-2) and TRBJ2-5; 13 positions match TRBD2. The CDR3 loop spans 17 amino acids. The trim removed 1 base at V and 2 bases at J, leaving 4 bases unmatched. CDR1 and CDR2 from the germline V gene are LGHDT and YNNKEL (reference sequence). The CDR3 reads CASSQGTSGSSQETQYF. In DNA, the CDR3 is TGTGCCAGCAGCCAAGGGACTAGCGGGAGTAGTCAAGAGACCCAGTACTTC.

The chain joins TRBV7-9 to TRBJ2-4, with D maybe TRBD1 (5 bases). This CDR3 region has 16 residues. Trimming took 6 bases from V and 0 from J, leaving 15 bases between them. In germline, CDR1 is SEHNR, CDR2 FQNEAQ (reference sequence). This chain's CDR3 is CASSQQGFLAKNIQYF. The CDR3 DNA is TGTGCCAGCAGTCAGCAGGGATTTTTAGCCAAAAACATTCAGTACTTC.

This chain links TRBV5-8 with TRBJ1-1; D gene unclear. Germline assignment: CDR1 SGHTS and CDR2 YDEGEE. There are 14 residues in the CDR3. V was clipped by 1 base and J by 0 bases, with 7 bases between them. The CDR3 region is CASSLQNMNTEAFF. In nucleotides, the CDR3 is TGTGCCAGCAGCTTGCAGAACATGAACACTGAAGCTTTCTTT.

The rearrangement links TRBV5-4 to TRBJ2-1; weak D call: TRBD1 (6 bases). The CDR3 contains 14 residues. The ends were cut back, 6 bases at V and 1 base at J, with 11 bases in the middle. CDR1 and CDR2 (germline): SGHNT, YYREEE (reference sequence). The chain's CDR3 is CASNPQGSYNEQFF. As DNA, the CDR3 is TGTGCCAGCAACCCCCAGGGGTCCTACAATGAGCAGTTCTTC.

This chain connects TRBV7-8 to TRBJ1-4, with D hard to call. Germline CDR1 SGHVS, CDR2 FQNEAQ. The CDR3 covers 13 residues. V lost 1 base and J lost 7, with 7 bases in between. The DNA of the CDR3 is TGTGCCAGCAGCTTAGGACTTAGTGAAAAACTGTTTTTT. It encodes CASSLGLSEKLFF.

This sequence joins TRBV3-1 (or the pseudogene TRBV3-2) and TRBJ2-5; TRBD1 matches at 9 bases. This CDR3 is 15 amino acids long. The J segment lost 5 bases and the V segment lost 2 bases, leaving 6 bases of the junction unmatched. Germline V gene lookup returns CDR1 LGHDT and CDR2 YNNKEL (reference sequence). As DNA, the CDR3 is TGTGCCAGCAGCCAACCAACAGGGGGCGGGGAGACCCAGTACTTC. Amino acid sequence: CASSQPTGGGETQYF.

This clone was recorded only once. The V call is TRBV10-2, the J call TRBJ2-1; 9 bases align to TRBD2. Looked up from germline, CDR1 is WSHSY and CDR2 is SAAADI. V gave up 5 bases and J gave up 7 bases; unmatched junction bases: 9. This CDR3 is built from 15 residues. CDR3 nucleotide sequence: TGCGCCAGCAGTCCCTTTGGTAGCGGGAGAAATGAGCAGTTCTTC. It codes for CASSPFGSGRNEQFF.

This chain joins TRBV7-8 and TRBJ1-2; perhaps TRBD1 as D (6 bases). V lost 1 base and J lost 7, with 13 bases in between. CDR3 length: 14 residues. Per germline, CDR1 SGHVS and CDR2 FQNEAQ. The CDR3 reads CASSLEGEFSGYTF. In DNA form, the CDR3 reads TGTGCCAGCAGCTTAGAGGGGGAGTTTAGTGGCTACACCTTC.

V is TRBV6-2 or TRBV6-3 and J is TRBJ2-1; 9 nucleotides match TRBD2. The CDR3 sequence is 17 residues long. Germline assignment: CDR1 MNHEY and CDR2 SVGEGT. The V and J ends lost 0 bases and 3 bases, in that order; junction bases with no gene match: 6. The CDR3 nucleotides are TGTGCCAGCAGTTACTCAGCTAGCGGGAACATCTACAATGAGCAGTTCTTC. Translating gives CASSYSASGNIYNEQFF.

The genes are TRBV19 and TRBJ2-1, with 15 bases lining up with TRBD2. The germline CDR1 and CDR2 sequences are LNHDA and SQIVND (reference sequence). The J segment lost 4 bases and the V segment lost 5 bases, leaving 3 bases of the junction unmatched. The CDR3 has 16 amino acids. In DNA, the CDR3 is TGTGCCAGTAGTTCAGGGACTAGCGGGAGGTACAATGAGCAGTTCTTC. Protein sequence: CASSSGTSGRYNEQFF.

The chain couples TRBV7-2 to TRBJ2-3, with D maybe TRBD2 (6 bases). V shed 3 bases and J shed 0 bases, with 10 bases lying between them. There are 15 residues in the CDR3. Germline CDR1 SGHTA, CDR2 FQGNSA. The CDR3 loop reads CASSLTRGSTDTQYF. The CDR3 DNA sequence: TGTGCCAGCAGCTTGACACGGGGGAGCACAGATACGCAGTATTTT.